This paragraph reports one T cell receptor beta chain. Antigen: not known. The source of the sample is a study of monozygotic twins with inflammatory bowel disease. Input per TCR library consisted of about 3.5 ug of total RNA. With about 15 and 9 cycles respectively, two nested PCRs were carried out on TCRalpha and TCRbeta cDNA. TCRdb re-called the 5' RACE reads and catalogs CDR3 proteins one per entry, DNA excluded. In all, the sample yields 200,000 to 250,000 distinct CDR3 sequences. Study findings and constraints: Added variability in patient repertoires may stem from differing immunosuppressive treatments. Findings did not support one strong IBD-associated signal or clonotype.

Germline V CDR1 and CDR2: SEHNR, FQNEAQ (reference sequence). The CDR3 runs 16 residues. The receptor was derived from a human donor with ulcerative colitis or Crohn's disease, or a healthy co-twin of an affected twin (not recorded which). The chain has TRBV7-9 and TRBJ2-5; TCRdb gives TRBD1 as the D gene, but with no DNA this cannot be confirmed. Input material: blood. The chain's CDR3 is CASSYSRDRGRETQYF.